A selection of T cell receptor beta chains follows, all from one sample in a study of blood T cell repertoires in COVID-19. Generated by immunoSEQ multiplex PCR, the TCRdb table keeps only in-frame clones and is missing some. In the table there are 200,000 to 250,000 clones, around 88% of which are singletons. The sequenced sample consisted of PBMCs or T cells enriched from blood (not recorded which). Receptors originate from a woman between 45 and 60 years old who had recovered from COVID-19. Both conserved end residues are part of each CDR3. Expanded clones get a size class; other rows say once, few or many, or leave the size out.

j_gene | abundance | v_gene | CDR3aa
TRBJ2-1 | - | TRBV21-1 | CASSKAEHVGNEQFF
TRBJ1-2 | - | TRBV7-3 | CASSLTRDSDGYTF
TRBJ2-5 | - | TRBV11-2 | CASSSGTGTGFGETQYF
TRBJ1-6 | - | TRBV18 | CASSPRTGGEHSPLHF
TRBJ2-7 | - | TRBV29-1 | CSVQGAYTYEQYF
TRBJ1-2 | few | TRBV11-2 | CASSLVDTNYGYTF
TRBJ2-5 | - | TRBV7-9 | CASSLVLGGGETQYF
TRBJ2-4 | once | TRBV11-3 | CASSPTSGISKNIQYF
TRBJ2-5 | - | TRBV4-3 | CASSQDYKETQYF
TRBJ2-1 | - | TRBV11-3 | CASSLDPNEQFF
TRBJ2-3 | - | TRBV29-1 | CSVRKRETSTDTQYF
TRBJ1-5 | - | TRBV19 | CASSLAGSHQPQHF
TRBJ2-1 | - | TRBV4-1 | CASSQGTSGIIVF
TRBJ1-6 | - | TRBV4-3 | CASSQSPGSPLHF
TRBJ1-2 | - | TRBV30 | CAWSVAPTSGYTF
TRBJ1-4 | - | TRBV27 | CASSRGRVSEKLFF
TRBJ2-3 | - | TRBV12-5 | CASGSPGQVERGTDTQYF
TRBJ1-1 | - | TRBV7-9 | CALVTGGFTEAFF
TRBJ2-2 | - | TRBV4-1 | CASSHPRGDRALFTSGELFF
TRBJ2-7 | - | TRBV5-6 | CASSLVPGQVREQYF
TRBJ2-1 | - | TRBV4-1 | CASSQGLGSTDNEQFF
TRBJ1-1 | - | TRBV12-2 | CASRLDGIGTWTVLNTEAFF
TRBJ1-2 | - | TRBV9 | CASSEGGQTYGYTF
TRBJ2-3 | - | TRBV7-9 | CASRGERTDTQYF
TRBJ2-5 | - | TRBV6-2/TRBV6-3 | CASSQTGGLWETQYF
TRBJ1-3 | - | TRBV25-1 | CASSESRGGNTIYF
TRBJ2-7 | - | TRBV28 | CASSLPGKTEQYF
TRBJ1-1 | - | TRBV3-1/TRBV3-2 | CASSRLAGNTEAFF
TRBJ2-2 | - | TRBV12-3/TRBV12-4 | CASSFAVTGELFF
TRBJ2-6 | - | TRBV3-1/TRBV3-2 | CASSRPPVTASSGANVLTF
TRBJ2-7 | - | TRBV28 | CASGGGEGSYEQYF
TRBJ2-7 | - | TRBV23-1 | CASSLGQSPYEQYF
TRBJ2-7 | - | TRBV4-3 | CASSQVVVLQGPTYEQYF
TRBJ2-7 | - | TRBV3-1/TRBV3-2 | CASRGAYEQYF
TRBJ1-4 | once | TRBV29-1 | CSVEWQGGEKLFF
TRBJ2-1 | - | TRBV4-2 | CASSERHGVDEQFF
TRBJ2-7 | - | TRBV7-2 | CASSLARVNEQYF
TRBJ1-6 | - | TRBV11-3 | CASSLETANSPLHF
TRBJ2-7 | - | TRBV20-1 | CSASTDQGYNEQYF
TRBJ2-1 | - | TRBV7-8 | CASSKGGRSSYNEQFF
TRBJ2-7 | - | TRBV28 | CASSPQPRHYEQYF
TRBJ1-1 | - | TRBV5-1 | CASSFGRRVTTWGEAFF
TRBJ2-3 | - | TRBV9 | CASSEGGTQYF
TRBJ1-2 | - | TRBV7-2 | CASSLVFPGGYTF
TRBJ1-6 | - | TRBV27 | CASSPSTGNYSPLHF
TRBJ2-2 | - | TRBV2 | CASKRQGPDTGELFF
TRBJ1-5 | - | TRBV2 | CASSRQGKGQPQHF
TRBJ2-1 | - | TRBV6-5 | CASSYSPSGGRNEQFF
TRBJ2-1 | - | TRBV7-2 | CASSLVAGGPGEQFF
TRBJ2-3 | - | TRBV5-1 | CASSQKTSTDTQYF
TRBJ2-7 | - | TRBV4-1 | CASSQDISGVGALYYEQYF
TRBJ2-7 | - | TRBV11-3 | CASSLDHSGLGYEQYF
TRBJ1-6 | - | TRBV5-1 | CASSLAQGQGISPLHF